These 7 T cell receptor beta chains were all obtained from the same sample, sequenced in a study of Graves' ophthalmopathy and Graves' hyperthyroidism (dated by TCRdb to 2017 to 2018). The instrument given in TCRdb is Illumina HiSeq 2000. For repertoire sequencing, TCR beta CDR3 regions were amplified from RNA transcripts. The first round was an RT-PCR using HTBI primers with the Qiagen OneStep RT-PCR kit, and this first round was followed by a second-round multiplex PCR, then size selection and purification. The public reads were quality trimmed at Q25 with fastp and then assembled into clones with MiXCR by TCRdb, keeping productive beta chains. Here each entry gathers all rows of one CDR3 protein and keeps the most common genes and DNA. For this sample the table gives about 600,000 distinct CDR3 sequences, of which under 45% were detected only once. The leading ten clones occupy 3.5% to 4.5% of the sample.

The sequenced material came from peripheral blood or thyroid tissue (not recorded which). The receptors originated from an adult man with Graves' hyperthyroidism.

This clonotype was counted at least ten times. This sequence joins TRBV5-1 and TRBJ1-2, with D perhaps matching TRBD1 (6 bases). The CDR3 consists of 13 residues. Germline CDR1 SGHRS, CDR2 YFSETQ. The V end lost 4 bases, the J end lost 6 bases, and 13 bases lay between the germline ends. The CDR3 here is CASSTGTLDGYTF. DNA for the CDR3: TGCGCCAGCAGCACTGGGACACTAGATGGCTACACCTTC.

This clonotype was counted once. This sequence joins TRBV25-1 and TRBJ1-1, with 7 bases lining up with TRBD1. This CDR3 comprises 16 residues. V dropped 8 bases and J dropped 2; count of bases not matched to a gene: 14. CDR1 and CDR2 from the germline V gene are MGHDK and SYGVNS. The CDR3 protein is CASGPIAGTDNTEAFF. In DNA form, the CDR3 reads TGTGCCAGCGGACCGATCGCCGGGACAGATAACACTGAAGCTTTCTTT.

This sequence joins TRBV5-1 and TRBJ1-1, with D unresolved. V lost 0 bases to trimming and J lost 0 bases, with 6 bases between them. The CDR3 runs to 14 residues. Germline V gene data show CDR1 as SGHRS and CDR2 as YFSETQ. This chain's CDR3 is CASSLGDMNTEAFF. CDR3 DNA sequence: TGCGCCAGCAGCTTGGGCGACATGAACACTGAAGCTTTCTTT.

The chain recombines TRBV19 with TRBJ1-5; 10 nucleotides match TRBD1. Germline V CDR1 and CDR2: LNHDA, SQIVND (reference sequence). J gave up 14 bases and V 3 bases, and 7 bases lay outside the gene matches. The CDR3 is made up of 13 amino acids. CDR3 amino acids: CASSIGTGVHEHF. As DNA, the CDR3 is TGTGCCAGTAGTATCGGGACAGGGGTCCACGAGCATTTT. Using reference TRBV19 and TRBJ1-5 for the parts outside the CDR3, the full variable domain is DGGITQSPKYLFRKEGQNVTLSCEQNLNHDAMYWYRQDPGQGLRLIYYSQIVNDFQKGDIAEGYSVSREKKESFPLTVTSAQKNPTAFYLCASSIGTGVHEHFGDGTRLSIL.

The J gene is TRBJ1-1, the V gene TRBV2; 9 bases fit TRBD1. Germline lookup yields CDR1 SNHLY and CDR2 FYNNEI. The junction had 10 bases not matched to a gene; V was cut back by 9 bases and J by 2 bases. This CDR3 comprises 15 residues. The chain's CDR3 is CASDKPGQGNTEAFF. Here the CDR3 DNA reads TGTGCCAGTGATAAACCGGGACAGGGAAACACTGAAGCTTTCTTT.

This clonotype appeared a few times. The rearrangement uses TRBV6-1 and TRBJ2-7, with 7 nucleotides matching TRBD2. The V gene end was trimmed by 1 base and the J gene end by 2 bases; junction bases not matched to a gene: 5. CDR1 and CDR2 from the germline V gene are MNHNS and SASEGT. The CDR3 runs 15 residues. The CDR3, as DNA: TGTGCCAGCAGTGAAGTGGGAGGGTTACCCTACGAGCAGTACTTC. This translates into CASSEVGGLPYEQYF.

The gene calls are TRBV3-1 and TRBJ1-3, with D perhaps TRBD1 (5 bases). V lost 2 bases to trimming and J lost 3 bases, with 11 bases between them. This CDR3 is 15 amino acids long. Per the germline V gene, CDR1 is LGHDT and CDR2 is YNNKEL (reference sequence). The CDR3 reads CASSQMGGVGNTIYF. Here the CDR3 DNA reads TGTGCCAGCAGCCAAATGGGAGGGGTTGGAAACACCATATATTTT.